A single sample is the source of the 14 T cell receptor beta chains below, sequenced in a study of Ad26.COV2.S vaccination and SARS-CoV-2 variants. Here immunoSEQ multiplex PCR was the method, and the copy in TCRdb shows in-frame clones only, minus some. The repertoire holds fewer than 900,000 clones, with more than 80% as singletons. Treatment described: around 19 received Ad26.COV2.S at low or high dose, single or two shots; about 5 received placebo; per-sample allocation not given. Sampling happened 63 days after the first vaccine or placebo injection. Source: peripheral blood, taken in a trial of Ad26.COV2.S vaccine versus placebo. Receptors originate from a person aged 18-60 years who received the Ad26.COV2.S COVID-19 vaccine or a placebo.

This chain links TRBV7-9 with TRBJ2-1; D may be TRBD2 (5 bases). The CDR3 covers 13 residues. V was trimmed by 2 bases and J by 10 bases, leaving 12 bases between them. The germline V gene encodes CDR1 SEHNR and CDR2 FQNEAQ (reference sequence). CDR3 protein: CASSLRVTGEQFF. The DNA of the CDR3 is TGTGCCAGCAGCTTACGGGTAACGGGAGAGCAGTTCTTC.

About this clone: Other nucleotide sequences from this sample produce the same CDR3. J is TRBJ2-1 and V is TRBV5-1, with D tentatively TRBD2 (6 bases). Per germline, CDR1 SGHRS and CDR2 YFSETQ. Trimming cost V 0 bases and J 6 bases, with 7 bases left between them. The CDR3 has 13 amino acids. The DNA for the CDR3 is TGCGCCAGCAGCTTGGCCGGGGGCAATGAGCAGTTCTTC. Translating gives CASSLAGGNEQFF.

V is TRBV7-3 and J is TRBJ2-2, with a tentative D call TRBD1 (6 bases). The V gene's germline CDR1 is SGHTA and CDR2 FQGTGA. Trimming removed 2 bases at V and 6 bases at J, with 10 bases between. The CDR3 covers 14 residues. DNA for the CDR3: TGTGCCAGCAGCTTAGCACAGGGATCCGGGGAGCTGTTTTTT. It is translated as CASSLAQGSGELFF.

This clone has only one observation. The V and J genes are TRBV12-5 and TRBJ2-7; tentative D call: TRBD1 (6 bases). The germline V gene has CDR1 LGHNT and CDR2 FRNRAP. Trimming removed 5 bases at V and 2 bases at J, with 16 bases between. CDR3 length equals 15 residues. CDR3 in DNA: TGTGCTAGTGGTACGCTCCGGGACAAAGCCTACGAGCAGTACTTC. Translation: CASGTLRDKAYEQYF. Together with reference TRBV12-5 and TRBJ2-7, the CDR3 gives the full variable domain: DARVTQTPRHKVTEMGQEVTMRCQPILGHNTVFWYRQTMMQGLELLAYFRNRAPLDDSGMPKDRFSAEMPDATLATLKIQPSEPRDSAVYFCASGTLRDKAYEQYFGPGTRLTVT.

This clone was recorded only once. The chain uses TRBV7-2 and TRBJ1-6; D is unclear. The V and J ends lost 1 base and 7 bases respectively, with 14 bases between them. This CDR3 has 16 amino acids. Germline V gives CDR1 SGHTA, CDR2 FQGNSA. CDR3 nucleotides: TGTGCCAGCAGCTTAGAGTCGATAGGTTTCAATTCACCCCTCCACTTT. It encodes CASSLESIGFNSPLHF.

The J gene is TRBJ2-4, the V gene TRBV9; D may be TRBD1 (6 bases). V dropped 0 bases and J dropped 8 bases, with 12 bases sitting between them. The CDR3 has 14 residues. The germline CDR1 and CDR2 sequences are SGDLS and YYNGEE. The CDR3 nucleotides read TGTGCCAGCAGCGTAGCCACAGGGTGGGACATTCAGTACTTC. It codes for CASSVATGWDIQYF.

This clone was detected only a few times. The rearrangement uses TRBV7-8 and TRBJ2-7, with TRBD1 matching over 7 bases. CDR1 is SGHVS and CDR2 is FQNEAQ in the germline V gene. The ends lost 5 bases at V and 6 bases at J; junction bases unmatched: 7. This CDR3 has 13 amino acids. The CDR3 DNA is TGTGCCAGCAGCCTTATAACAGGGGTCGAGCAGTACTTC. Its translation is CASSLITGVEQYF.

The CDR3 is CASSWGGQGTSSYNSPLHF. In nucleotides, the CDR3 is TGTGCCAGCAGCTGGGGGGGACAGGGGACGAGCTCCTATAATTCACCCCTCCACTTT. V is TRBV7-9 and J is TRBJ1-6; 10 bases align to TRBD1. There are 19 residues in the CDR3. V was pared by 4 bases and J by 0 bases, with 9 bases of the junction left unmatched. From germline, CDR1 is SEHNR and CDR2 FQNEAQ (reference sequence).

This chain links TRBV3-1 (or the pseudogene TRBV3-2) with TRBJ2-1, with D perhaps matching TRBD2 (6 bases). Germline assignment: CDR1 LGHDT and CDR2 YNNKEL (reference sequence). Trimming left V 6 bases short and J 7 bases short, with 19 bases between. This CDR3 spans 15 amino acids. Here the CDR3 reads CASSRDSLPGNEQFF. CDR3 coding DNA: TGTGCCAGCAGTCGGGACTCCCTGCCTGGAAATGAGCAGTTCTTC.

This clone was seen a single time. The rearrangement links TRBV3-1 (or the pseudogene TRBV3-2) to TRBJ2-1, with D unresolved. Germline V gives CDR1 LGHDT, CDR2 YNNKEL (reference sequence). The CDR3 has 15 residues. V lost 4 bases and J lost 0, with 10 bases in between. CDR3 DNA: TGTGCCAGCAGCCTGCAAGGCGGCTCCTACAATGAGCAGTTCTTC. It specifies CASSLQGGSYNEQFF.

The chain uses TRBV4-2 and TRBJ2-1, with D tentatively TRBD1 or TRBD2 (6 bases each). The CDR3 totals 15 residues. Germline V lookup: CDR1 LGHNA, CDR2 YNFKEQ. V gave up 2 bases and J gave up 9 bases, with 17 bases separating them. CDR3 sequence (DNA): TGTGCCAGCAGCCAACCTTCTGCTGGGGGGCGTGAGCAGTTCTTC. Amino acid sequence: CASSQPSAGGREQFF.

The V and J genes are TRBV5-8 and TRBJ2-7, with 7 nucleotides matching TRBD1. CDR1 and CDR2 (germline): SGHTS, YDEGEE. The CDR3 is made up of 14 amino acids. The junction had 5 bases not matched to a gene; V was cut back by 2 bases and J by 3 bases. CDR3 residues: CASSLSGGRYEQYF. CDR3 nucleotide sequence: TGTGCCAGCAGCTTATCAGGGGGTCGCTACGAGCAGTACTTC.

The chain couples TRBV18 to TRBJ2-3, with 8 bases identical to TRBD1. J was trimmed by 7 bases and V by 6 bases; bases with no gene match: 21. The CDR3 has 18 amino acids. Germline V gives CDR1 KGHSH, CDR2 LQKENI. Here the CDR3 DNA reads TGTGCCAGCTCTTATTACGTCCCTCCGACAGGGGACGAAAATACGCAGTATTTT. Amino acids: CASSYYVPPTGDENTQYF.

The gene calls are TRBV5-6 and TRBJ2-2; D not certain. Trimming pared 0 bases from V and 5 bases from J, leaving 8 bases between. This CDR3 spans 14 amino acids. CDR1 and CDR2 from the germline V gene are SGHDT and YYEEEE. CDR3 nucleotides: TGTGCCAGCAGCTTGGTACAGCCAACCGGGGAGCTGTTTTTT. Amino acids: CASSLVQPTGELFF.